This entry lists 10 T cell receptor beta chains sequenced from one sample in a study of T cells after yellow fever vaccination. One entry per CDR3 protein results from TCRdb running MiXCR on the 5' RACE reads. The table lists 610,000 or so distinct CDR3 sequences, around an eighth of them singletons. Sequenced material: PBMCs, taken on the day of the yellow fever booster vaccination. The receptors were gathered from a man aged 25-45 years who received the YFV17D yellow fever vaccine.

The chain employs TRBV9 and TRBJ2-3; D ambiguous. V shed 3 bases and J shed 2 bases, with 16 bases lying between them. CDR3 length: 16 residues. CDR1 is SGDLS, CDR2 YYNGEE, per germline. CDR3: CASSAWLETHTDTQYF. The CDR3 DNA reads as TGTGCCAGCAGCGCTTGGCTGGAAACCCACACAGATACGCAGTATTTT.

The chain combines TRBV2 with TRBJ2-1; TRBD2 aligns across 7 bases. This CDR3 region has 11 residues. CDR1 SNHLY and CDR2 FYNNEI come from the germline V gene. CDR3 in amino acids: CAHGGYNEQFF. The DNA of the CDR3 is TGTGCTCACGGGGGGTACAATGAGCAGTTCTTC.

This chain uses TRBV9 with TRBJ1-2; D ambiguous. The CDR3 has 14 amino acids. Germline CDR1 and CDR2: SGDLS and YYNGEE. V was shortened by 7 bases and J by 4 bases, with 17 bases between the two germline ends. The CDR3 region is CASSKVGSLYGYTF. CDR3 DNA: TGTGCCAGCTCTAAGGTGGGCAGCCTCTATGGCTACACCTTC.

The chain couples TRBV7-2 to TRBJ2-1; 9 nucleotides align to TRBD1. This CDR3 contains 15 residues. Trimming removed 1 base from V and 8 bases from J; junction bases left unmatched: 6. Germline V gene data show CDR1 as SGHTA and CDR2 as FQGNSA. CDR3 DNA sequence: TGTGCCAGCAGCTTAGGACCGGGACAGGGTTATGAGCAGTTCTTC. Amino acid sequence: CASSLGPGQGYEQFF. Variable domain in full (rest from reference TRBV7-2 and TRBJ2-1): GAGVSQSPSNKVTEKGKDVELRCDPISGHTALYWYRQSLGQGLEFLIYFQGNSAPDKSGLPSDRFSAERTGGSVSTLTIQRTQQEDSAVYLCASSLGPGQGYEQFFGPGTRLTVL.

The rearrangement links TRBV7-9 to TRBJ2-7; D possibly corresponds to TRBD1 (6 bases). V was trimmed by 5 bases and J by 4 bases, leaving 15 bases between them. The germline gives CDR1 SEHNR, CDR2 FQNEAQ (reference sequence). This CDR3 has 14 residues. The CDR3 bases are TGTGCCAGCAGCCGCACAGGGTTCGGATACGAGCAGTACTTC. This codes for CASSRTGFGYEQYF.

The chain employs TRBV29-1 and TRBJ2-3, with D possibly TRBD1 on 5 matching bases. The V end was cut by 6 bases, the J end by 6 bases, with 16 bases between. Germline V gene lookup returns CDR1 SQVTM and CDR2 ANQGSEA. The CDR3 spans 13 residues. The CDR3 region is CSVPRQGSDTQYF. CDR3 sequence (DNA): TGCAGCGTGCCCCGCCAGGGAAGTGATACGCAGTATTTT.

In its sample, this clonotype was seen a few times. The V gene is TRBV20-1, the J gene TRBJ2-5; 7 bases map to TRBD2. Unmatched junction bases numbered 6, after V lost 3 bases and J lost 5 bases. This CDR3 is 13 amino acids long. Germline lookup yields CDR1 DFQATT and CDR2 SNEGSKA (reference sequence). For the CDR3, the DNA is TGCAGTGCTAGGGGGGAGGGCCGGGAGACCCAGTACTTC. It codes for CSARGEGRETQYF.

The rearrangement joins TRBV4-1 to TRBJ2-5, with D perhaps matching TRBD1 (6 bases). The CDR3 length is 13 residues. Trimming pared 5 bases from V and 5 bases from J, leaving 12 bases between. Germline V lookup: CDR1 MGHRA, CDR2 YSYEKL. This CDR3 reads CASSGGRGETQYF. CDR3 bases: TGCGCCAGCAGCGGAGGCAGGGGTGAGACCCAGTACTTC.

At least ten counts were recorded for this clonotype. This chain uses TRBV29-1 with TRBJ2-7; D not resolved. From germline, CDR1 is SQVTM and CDR2 ANQGSEA. The CDR3 is 11 residues long. The CDR3 loop is CSVASSYEQYF. The CDR3 nucleotides are TGCAGTGTCGCGAGCTCCTACGAGCAGTACTTC.

The chain carries TRBV20-1 and TRBJ1-4; 9 bases align to TRBD1. There are 13 residues in the CDR3. After removal of 6 bases from V and 8 bases from J, the junction contained 7 bases not matched to a gene. Germline values: CDR1 DFQATT, CDR2 SNEGSKA (reference sequence). CDR3 protein: CSAEQGAGEKLFF. DNA for the CDR3: TGCAGTGCAGAACAGGGGGCGGGGGAAAAACTGTTTTTT.